This TCR beta chain appears in the sequencing data of a study of T-cell reconstitution after alpha-beta-depleted transplantation in children. Per the germline V gene, CDR1 is MNHEY and CDR2 is SVGEGT. The CDR3 runs to 12 residues. V was cut by 7 bases and J by 1 base, with 8 bases left in between. A library of TCRbeta sequences, prepared with unique molecular identifiers, was generated. TCRdb re-called the PCR reads with MiXCR, one entry per CDR3 protein. This table holds 200,000 to 300,000 distinct CDR3 sequences, more than 10% found once. The chain recombines TRBV6-2 or TRBV6-3 with TRBJ2-7; D is undetermined. The TCR was taken from a human donor who donated a stem cell graft to a child with acute lymphoblastic leukemia. Specimen: PBMCs from the stem cell graft donor, collected from the stem cell graft. CDR3 residues: CASTKNSYEQYF. The CDR3 region has the DNA TGTGCCAGCACAAAGAATTCCTACGAGCAGTACTTC.